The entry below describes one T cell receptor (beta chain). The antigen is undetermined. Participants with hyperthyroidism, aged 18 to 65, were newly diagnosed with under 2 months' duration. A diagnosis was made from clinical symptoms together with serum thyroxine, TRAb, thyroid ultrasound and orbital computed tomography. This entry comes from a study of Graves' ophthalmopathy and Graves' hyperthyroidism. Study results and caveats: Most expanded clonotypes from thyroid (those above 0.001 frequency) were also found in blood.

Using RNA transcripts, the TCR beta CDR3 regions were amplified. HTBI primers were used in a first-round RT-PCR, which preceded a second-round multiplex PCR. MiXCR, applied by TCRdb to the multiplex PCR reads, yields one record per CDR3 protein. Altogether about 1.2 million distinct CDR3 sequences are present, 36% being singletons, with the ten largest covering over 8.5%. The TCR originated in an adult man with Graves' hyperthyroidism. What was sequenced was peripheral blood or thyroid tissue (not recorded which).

In nucleotides, the CDR3 is TGTGCCAGCAGCTTACCCGGGACTAATGAAAAACTGTTTTTT. As protein: CASSLPGTNEKLFF. The chain links TRBV7-8 to TRBJ1-4; D not resolved. V lost 2 bases and J 2 bases, leaving 6 bases between the germline ends. This CDR3 is 14 amino acids long. Germline CDR1 and CDR2: SGHVS and FQNEAQ.